The 14 T cell receptor beta chains reported below all come from one sample, sequenced in a study of T cell repertoires in cytomegalovirus infection. Each CDR3 protein gets one entry after TCRdb re-called the reads with MiXCR. This table holds 250,000 to 300,000 distinct CDR3 sequences, over 20% found once. The source material was PBMCs. The receptors derive from a human donor in good health (CMV status not recorded). Some clones in this sample may be carry-over from other donors' samples.

Only a few counts were recorded for this clonotype. The rearrangement joins TRBV29-1 to TRBJ2-1, with 7 bases matching TRBD1. V lost 4 bases and J lost 8; bases outside the gene matches: 8. CDR1 SQVTM and CDR2 ANQGSEA come from the germline V gene. The CDR3 sequence is 13 residues long. The CDR3 DNA sequence: TGCAGCGTTGTTTACAGGGGTGGGGATGAGCAGTTCTTC. Amino acid sequence: CSVVYRGGDEQFF.

The sample holds a few counts of this clonotype. The rearrangement uses TRBV28 and TRBJ2-4; no firm D call. Germline V gives CDR1 MDHEN, CDR2 SYDVKM. The CDR3 is 13 amino acids. V lost 2 bases, J lost 7 bases, and 9 bases lay in between. The CDR3 DNA is TGTGCCAGCAGTTTAGGCGTCCCCAACATTCAGTACTTC. This codes for CASSLGVPNIQYF.

The chain combines TRBV6-2 or TRBV6-3 with TRBJ2-7; D unresolved. Trimming removed 0 bases at V and 3 bases at J, with 6 bases between. The CDR3 totals 13 residues. Germline-derived CDR1 and CDR2 are MNHEY and SVGEGT. This CDR3 reads CASSYSRNYEQYF. DNA of the CDR3: TGTGCCAGCAGTTACTCGAGGAACTACGAGCAGTACTTC.

The rearrangement joins TRBV27 to TRBJ1-6; unclear D gene. With 5 bases removed from V and 10 bases from J, the gap between germline ends came to 18 bases. Looked up from germline, CDR1 is MNHEY and CDR2 is SMNVEV (reference sequence). The CDR3 spans 15 residues. DNA for the CDR3: TGTGCCAGCAGTCTGTCCGGGGATCGAATCTCACCCCTCCACTTT. Translation: CASSLSGDRISPLHF.

The chain couples TRBV12-3 or TRBV12-4 to TRBJ1-5, with D tentatively TRBD1 (5 bases). The V and J ends lost 3 bases and 6 bases respectively, with 15 bases between them. The CDR3 is 15 amino acids. CDR3 in amino acids: CASSFSGQFSQPQHF. The DNA of the CDR3 is TGTGCCAGCAGTTTTTCGGGGCAGTTTAGTCAGCCCCAGCATTTT.

This chain links TRBV9 with TRBJ2-1; possibly TRBD1 or TRBD2 for D (5 bases each). Germline V CDR1 and CDR2: SGDLS, YYNGEE. The CDR3 extends over 15 amino acids. The V end lost 4 bases, the J end lost 4 bases, and 15 bases lay between the germline ends. The CDR3 is CASSLLGERYNEQFF. CDR3 sequence (DNA): TGTGCCAGCAGCCTCTTGGGGGAGAGGTACAATGAGCAGTTCTTC.

This clonotype was picked up many times. The V call is TRBV7-2, the J call TRBJ2-5; TRBD2 aligns across 8 bases. The CDR3 runs to 16 residues. Germline loops: CDR1 SGHTA, CDR2 FQGNSA. J lost 4 bases, V lost 1 base, and 8 bases had no gene match. The CDR3 sequence: CASSLGERERRETQYF. In DNA form, the CDR3 reads TGTGCCAGCAGCTTAGGGGAGCGGGAGAGGAGAGAGACCCAGTACTTC.

At least ten counts were recorded for this clonotype. V usage is TRBV5-6 and J usage is TRBJ2-5, with TRBD2 matching 8 bases. Germline trimming cut 2 bases from V and 0 bases from J; bases unmatched to any gene: 12. The length of the CDR3 is 18 residues. Germline CDR1 reads SGHDT; CDR2 reads YYEEEE. This chain's CDR3 is CASSFTRGVAGNQETQYF. For the CDR3, the DNA is TGTGCCAGCAGCTTCACTCGAGGGGTAGCGGGGAACCAAGAGACCCAGTACTTC.

This clonotype has ten or more counts. The V and J genes are TRBV7-9 and TRBJ2-1; 11 bases line up with TRBD2. CDR1 SEHNR and CDR2 FQNEAQ come from the germline V gene (reference sequence). The V and J ends lost 3 bases and 6 bases, in that order; junction bases with no gene match: 4. This CDR3 comprises 15 residues. CDR3 residues: CASSFVGLAGNEQFF. The CDR3 DNA reads TGTGCCAGCAGCTTCGTCGGACTAGCGGGCAATGAGCAGTTCTTC.

The chain couples TRBV7-2 to TRBJ2-7, with D uncertain. Trimming stripped 0 bases from V and 3 bases from J, with 15 bases between. The CDR3 consists of 16 residues. Germline V CDR1 and CDR2: SGHTA, FQGNSA. CDR3 nucleotide sequence: TGTGCCAGCAGCTTAGCCGAGGCGGCCAGCTTCTACGAGCAGTACTTC. Residues: CASSLAEAASFYEQYF. Together with reference TRBV7-2 and TRBJ2-7, the CDR3 gives the full variable domain: GAGVSQSPSNKVTEKGKDVELRCDPISGHTALYWYRQSLGQGLEFLIYFQGNSAPDKSGLPSDRFSAERTGGSVSTLTIQRTQQEDSAVYLCASSLAEAASFYEQYFGPGTRLTVT.

The chain recombines TRBV11-2 with TRBJ1-6; a possible D gene is TRBD1 (6 bases). The germline gives CDR1 SGHAT, CDR2 FQNNGV. The germline V and J ends were trimmed by 7 bases and 4 bases, with 14 bases remaining between them. The CDR3 extends over 15 amino acids. The CDR3 nucleotides read TGTGCCAGCAACACGGACAGTGGATATAATTCACCCCTCCACTTT. Translation: CASNTDSGYNSPLHF.

This clonotype was recorded at least ten times. This chain links TRBV7-3 with TRBJ2-5; the D is unclear. CDR1 is SGHTA, CDR2 FQGTGA, per germline. CDR3 length: 15 residues. V lost 1 base to trimming and J lost 1 base, with 10 bases between them. CDR3 region: CASSLRMAPQETQYF. The DNA of the CDR3 is TGTGCCAGCAGCTTAAGAATGGCCCCCCAAGAGACCCAGTACTTC.

With regard to this clonotype: The junction departs from germline at one end; a sequencing error may be responsible. J is TRBJ1-1 and V is TRBV6-5; D is possibly TRBD1 (6 bases). Germline CDR1 is MNHEY and CDR2 is SVGAGI. This CDR3 has 14 amino acids. CDR3 sequence: CATSWGPGIPEAFF. The CDR3 DNA sequence: TGTGCCACCAGTTGGGGGCCGGGGATTCCTGAAGCTTTCTTT.

Many counts were recorded for this clonotype. The chain combines TRBV28 with TRBJ2-5, with D tentatively TRBD1 (6 bases). V was pared by 4 bases and J by 5 bases, with 14 bases between. The CDR3 length is 14 residues. Germline V gene sequence: CDR1 MDHEN, CDR2 SYDVKM. Here the CDR3 reads CASSSNRVIETQYF. The CDR3 DNA follows: TGTGCCAGCAGTTCCAACAGGGTGATTGAGACCCAGTACTTC.